This T cell receptor (beta chain) appears in the sequencing data of a study of blood T cell repertoires in COVID-19 (dated by TCRdb to 2018 to 2021). For context, the study as a whole: Collaborator samples came from the United States, Italy and Spain and covered acute and convalescent phases of COVID-19. The prospective study material was composed of cDNA or gDNA derived from T cells, B-cell-depleted T cells, or PBMCs. The dataset comprised deeply sampled blood TCRbeta repertoires from subjects exposed to, actively infected with, or recovered from COVID-19. A freely available public database, intended as a resource for researchers studying the immune response to SARS-CoV-2, is where the repertoires were released. Samples came from the ongoing ImmuneRACE study (first 160 participants) plus 1,254 subjects from 6 global collaborators. A de-identified subject ID, COVID-19 status, age in years and sex were almost always included in the sample metadata. Where available, HLA class I and class II types were obtained from metadata supplied by the sample provider rather than from assay-based typing. Summary of the overall study and its limitations: Clinical and demographic metadata were provided uncurated, with the amount varying by source and participant.

The collaborating institutions used their own protocols to collect whole blood in K2EDTA tubes. Collaborator samples were shipped for TCRbeta analysis as frozen whole blood, isolated PBMCs, or DNA extracted from either sample type. TCRbeta CDR3 regions were amplified from genomic DNA using the immunoSEQ Assay, a bias-controlled multiplex PCR. As for the authors' bioinformatics: Nucleated cell counts per sample were estimated from amplification of reference gene primers within the assay. To quantify the absolute abundance of each unique TCRbeta CDR3 rearrangement, sequence reads were collapsed and filtered. For each sample, productive Simpson clonality was calculated by taking the square root of Simpson's diversity index across productive rearrangements. In TCRdb, the immuneACCESS table is reduced to in-frame sequences with V and J assigned. These tables do not hold every clone; where another copy was compared, an unresolved V gene accounts for under half, and the others remain unexplained. That table furnishes V, J and clone size, whereas the DNA furnished D and trimming. In this sample the table shows approximately 97,000 clones, around nine tenths of which occur a single time. 1.7% of the sample lies in the top ten.

At the junction V is shortened by 0 bases and J by 5 bases; bases outside the gene matches: 8. The CDR3 holds 15 amino acids from the cysteine to the phenylalanine. Just CDR3 DNA is preserved here, 45 bases in frame from base 1. CDR1 and CDR2 (GTSNPN, SVGIG) derive from the germline V gene (reference sequence). Regarding this clone: Its antigen remains unidentified. It has no much larger one-base neighbor in the sample; base qualities were not kept.

This receptor was identified in a man aged 55-75 years with acute or convalescent COVID-19. Material for sequencing was peripheral blood. The V gene is TRBV30 and the J gene is TRBJ1-2, with 8 bases in between that match TRBD1. The CDR3: CAWSVLGQALYGYTF. The nucleotide sequence is TGTGCCTGGAGTGTCCTGGGACAGGCTTTATATGGCTACACCTTC.